This is a list of T cell receptor beta chains from one sample in a study of blood T cell repertoires in COVID-19. The assay was immunoSEQ multiplex PCR, and TCRdb's table has in-frame clones only and misses some. The sample lists roughly 700,000 clones, 70% to 90% occurring once. Sequencing was carried out using peripheral blood. These receptors were collected from a woman younger than 35 with acute or convalescent COVID-19. Each CDR3 is given with its conserved first and last residue. Fields, in order: J gene, clone size, V gene, D gene, CDR3 protein, CDR3 DNA. A D gene is named only where the DNA matches it firmly. For some rows the clone size is stated as once, few or many, or as a class when expanded; others skip it.

TRBJ1-1	.	TRBV12-3/TRBV12-4	.	CASSLRGYTEAFF	TGTGCCAGCAGTTTAAGGGGTTACACTGAAGCTTTCTTT
TRBJ1-1	.	TRBV27	.	CASSVTGRNTEAFF	TGTGCCAGCAGTGTGACAGGCCGGAACACTGAAGCTTTCTTT
TRBJ1-2	.	TRBV3-1/TRBV3-2	.	CASSPHPAGNYGYTF	TGTGCCAGCAGCCCCCACCCGGCAGGTAACTATGGCTACACCTTC
TRBJ2-2	once	TRBV7-5	.	CARSPTGFGGELIF	TGTGCCAGAAGTCCAACAGGTTTTGGCGGGGAGCTGATTTTT
TRBJ2-3	.	TRBV6-1	TRBD1	CASSVWTGSNTDTQYF	TGTGCCAGCAGTGTCTGGACAGGGTCGAATACAGATACGCAGTATTTT
TRBJ2-5	once	TRBV10-3	.	CAIRGRETQYF	TGTGCCATCAGGGGGCGGGAGACCCAGTACTTC
TRBJ1-1	.	TRBV7-2	TRBD1	CASSSGQGSFSEAFF	TGTGCCAGCAGCTCGGGACAGGGGTCGTTTTCTGAAGCTTTCTTT
TRBJ1-2	once	TRBV9	TRBD1	CASSKTGDYGYTF	TGTGCCAGCAGCAAGACAGGGGACTATGGCTACACCTTC
TRBJ1-4	.	TRBV21-1	.	CASSKGCPNRIEKLFF	TGTGCCAGCAGCAAAGGGTGCCCAAACAGGATTGAAAAACTGTTTTTT
TRBJ1-2	.	TRBV6-5	.	CASRWLSYGYTF	TGTGCCAGCAGGTGGCTGTCCTATGGCTACACCTTC
TRBJ2-3	once	TRBV24-1	.	CATSAGADTQYF	TGTGCCACCAGTGCAGGGGCAGATACGCAGTATTTT
TRBJ1-4	.	TRBV19	TRBD1	CASRGRGGENRGNEKLFF	TGTGCCAGTAGGGGGCGAGGGGGCGAGAACCGTGGAAATGAAAAACTGTTTTTT
TRBJ1-5	.	TRBV10-1	TRBD1	CARYRGRDQPQHF	TGCGCCAGGTACAGGGGGCGAGATCAGCCCCAGCATTTT
TRBJ1-2	.	TRBV7-2	.	CASSPAQYGYTF	TGTGCCAGCAGCCCCGCACAGTATGGCTACACCTTC
TRBJ2-3	.	TRBV3-1/TRBV3-2	.	CASSRGDVPSTDTQYF	TGTGCCAGCAGCCGGGGGGATGTTCCCAGCACAGATACGCAGTATTTT
TRBJ2-7	.	TRBV7-4	TRBD1	CASSLTRGSQGSPYEQYF	TGTGCCAGCAGCTTAACCAGGGGGTCTCAGGGGTCGCCCTACGAGCAGTACTTC
TRBJ1-5	.	TRBV19	TRBD1	CASSMDRVGQPQHF	TGTGCCAGTAGTATGGACAGGGTAGGGCAGCCCCAGCATTTT
TRBJ1-4	.	TRBV10-3	.	CAISQQGRNEKLFF	TGTGCCATCAGCCAACAGGGACGTAATGAAAAACTGTTTTTT
TRBJ1-2	few	TRBV7-8	.	CASSLRGGGYGYTF	TGTGCCAGCAGCTTAAGGGGTGGTGGGTATGGCTACACCTTC
TRBJ1-6	.	TRBV10-3	.	CAISETADWAPLHF	TGTGCCATCAGTGAGACAGCCGATTGGGCACCCCTCCACTTT
TRBJ1-5	.	TRBV11-2	.	CASREGFGQPQHF	TGTGCCAGCAGGGAGGGGTTCGGTCAGCCCCAGCATTTT
TRBJ1-1	.	TRBV9	.	CASSVAGKNTEAFF	TGTGCCAGCAGCGTAGCCGGTAAAAACACTGAAGCTTTCTTT
TRBJ1-5	.	TRBV5-6	.	CASSLRQAGTQPQHF	TGTGCCAGCAGCTTGCGACAGGCGGGTACTCAGCCCCAGCATTTT
TRBJ2-3	.	TRBV7-6	TRBD2	CASSLGLAGTFTDTQYF	TGTGCCAGCAGCTTAGGGCTAGCGGGCACCTTCACAGATACGCAGTATTTT
TRBJ2-1	.	TRBV6-5	.	CASTGLASYNEQFF	TGTGCCAGTACGGGACTGGCCTCCTACAATGAGCAGTTCTTC
TRBJ2-1	.	TRBV3-1/TRBV3-2	TRBD2	CASSLAGGGEQFF	TGTGCCAGCAGCCTCGCCGGGGGGGGTGAGCAGTTCTTC
TRBJ1-5	.	TRBV4-2	.	CASSQGGEWDQPQHF	TGTGCCAGCAGCCAGGGGGGGGAATGGGATCAGCCCCAGCATTTT
TRBJ1-1	.	TRBV6-5	.	CASSPQGLDTEAFF	TGTGCCAGCAGTCCTCAGGGCTTGGACACTGAAGCTTTCTTT
TRBJ2-7	.	TRBV27	TRBD1	CASSSLDRAPYEQYF	TGTGCCAGCAGTTCACTGGACAGGGCCCCCTACGAGCAGTACTTC
TRBJ1-2	.	TRBV7-2	TRBD1	CASSLQGALVYGYTF	TGTGCCAGCAGCTTACAGGGGGCGCTGGTCTATGGCTACACCTTC
TRBJ2-5	.	TRBV9	.	CASSVRAGLETQYF	TGTGCCAGCAGCGTTAGGGCGGGTTTAGAGACCCAGTACTTC
TRBJ1-1	.	TRBV6-5	.	CASSYSRRVGNTEAFF	TGTGCCAGCAGTTACTCGAGGAGGGTGGGTAACACTGAAGCTTTCTTT
TRBJ1-2	once	TRBV6-5	.	CASSYLTLQGRGYTF	TGTGCCAGCAGTTACTTAACATTACAGGGCCGGGGCTACACCTTC
TRBJ1-5	.	TRBV29-1	.	CSVSTGYSNQPQHF	TGCAGCGTGTCGACAGGCTATAGCAATCAGCCCCAGCATTTT
TRBJ1-1	.	TRBV7-9	.	CASSQRRKAEAFF	TGTGCCAGCAGCCAAAGGCGGAAAGCTGAAGCTTTCTTT
TRBJ2-5	.	TRBV29-1	.	CSVAGTPEETQYF	TGCAGCGTTGCAGGGACACCCGAAGAGACCCAGTACTTC
TRBJ2-7	.	TRBV25-1	.	CASSDSYEQYF	TGTGCCAGCAGTGATTCGTACGAGCAGTACTTC
TRBJ2-3	.	TRBV5-1	.	CASSGGRTSDTQYF	TGCGCCAGCAGCGGTGGCAGAACATCAGATACGCAGTATTTT
TRBJ2-1	.	TRBV5-1	.	CASQISGYNEQFF	TGCGCCAGCCAGATTTCAGGGTACAATGAGCAGTTCTTC
TRBJ2-1	.	TRBV6-5	.	CASTTGYNEQFF	TGTGCCAGCACGACAGGTTACAATGAGCAGTTCTTC
TRBJ2-1	.	TRBV6-2/TRBV6-3	TRBD2	CASSYHLAGGNEQFF	TGTGCCAGCAGTTATCATCTGGCGGGGGGTAATGAGCAGTTCTTC
TRBJ1-5	.	TRBV19	.	CASKGQWNQPQHF	TGTGCCAGTAAGGGACAATGGAATCAGCCCCAGCATTTT